The 29 T cell receptor beta chains listed next were all sequenced from one sample in a study of graft-versus-host responses after intestinal transplantation. Clones were sequenced by immunoSEQ multiplex PCR, and TCRdb holds only the in-frame ones, with some missing. The data contain tens of thousands of clones, 91% of them singletons. This sample comprised PBMCs, obtained about 93 weeks after intestinal transplant. These receptor sequences come from a human patient who received an intestinal transplant, so some T cells may come from the graft donor.

The V and J genes are TRBV6-5 and TRBJ1-1; 8 bases are shared with TRBD1. CDR3 length: 15 residues. Trimming at V came to 2 bases and at J to 4 bases, leaving 6 bases not matched to a gene. Germline loops: CDR1 MNHEY, CDR2 SVGAGI. The CDR3, as DNA: TGTGCCAGCAGTTACACTAGGACAGGGACCACTGAAGCTTTCTTT. Translating gives CASSYTRTGTTEAFF.

J is TRBJ2-1 and V is TRBV9, with 7 bases lining up with TRBD2. Trimming cost V 3 bases and J 10 bases; bases outside gene matches: 7. The CDR3 contains 13 residues. Per germline, CDR1 SGDLS and CDR2 YYNGEE. This CDR3 is CASSAGTIREQFF. The CDR3 DNA follows: TGTGCCAGCAGCGCCGGGACTATCCGAGAGCAGTTCTTC.

The chain recombines TRBV18 with TRBJ2-1; D is undetermined. CDR3 size: 13 residues. V was shortened by 5 bases and J by 7 bases, with 12 bases between the two germline ends. In germline, CDR1 is KGHSH, CDR2 LQKENI. CDR3 residues: CASSGSPQNEQFF. In nucleotides, the CDR3 is TGTGCCAGCTCAGGGTCGCCACAAAATGAGCAGTTCTTC.

The V gene is TRBV18, the J gene TRBJ1-5; tentatively, D is TRBD1 (6 bases). The CDR3 sequence is 16 residues long. From germline, CDR1 is KGHSH and CDR2 LQKENI. The V end was cut by 4 bases, the J end by 0 bases, with 13 bases between. CDR3 DNA: TGTGCCAGCTCACTGAGGGGGTGGGATAGCAATCAGCCCCAGCATTTT. Protein product: CASSLRGWDSNQPQHF. The full variable domain, with the rest looked up from reference TRBV18 and TRBJ1-5, is NAGVMQNPRHLVRRRGQEARLRCSPMKGHSHVYWYRQLPEEGLKFMVYLQKENIIDESGMPKERFSAEFPKEGPSILRIQQVVRGDSAAYFCASSLRGWDSNQPQHFGDGTRLSIL.

V is TRBV2 and J is TRBJ1-4; D remains ambiguous. The CDR3 is 16 residues long. Looked up from germline, CDR1 is SNHLY and CDR2 is FYNNEI. V gave up 0 bases and J gave up 7 bases, with 15 bases separating them. CDR3 sequence reads: CASSEALPGVREKLFF. The CDR3 nucleotides read TGTGCCAGCAGTGAAGCACTCCCTGGGGTCCGTGAAAAACTGTTTTTT.

V usage is TRBV7-9 and J usage is TRBJ2-7, with 11 bases aligning to TRBD1. The germline CDR1 and CDR2 sequences are SEHNR and FQNEAQ (reference sequence). This CDR3 is built from 15 residues. V shed 3 bases, J shed 7 bases, and the junction held 8 bases outside the gene matches. CDR3 nucleotides: TGTGCCAGCAGCTTCCCGGGACAGGGGGTGGAAGAGCAGTACTTC. This codes for CASSFPGQGVEEQYF.

This chain uses TRBV4-1 with TRBJ1-6; weak D call: TRBD1 (5 bases). Trimming cost V 8 bases and J 6 bases, with 11 bases left between them. Germline CDR1 is MGHRA and CDR2 is YSYEKL. CDR3 size: 13 residues. In DNA, the CDR3 is TGCGCCAGCGGGCCGGGACGTAATTCACCCCTCCACTTT. It codes for CASGPGRNSPLHF.

V gene TRBV6-1 combines with J gene TRBJ2-3; D tentatively reads TRBD1 or TRBD2 (5 bases each). This CDR3 is built from 15 residues. Germline CDR1 and CDR2: MNHNS and SASEGT. The germline V and J ends were trimmed by 7 bases and 0 bases, with 14 bases remaining between them. CDR3 sequence reads: CASTPGTASTDTQYF. The CDR3 nucleotides read TGTGCCAGCACCCCCGGGACGGCTAGCACAGATACGCAGTATTTT.

V usage is TRBV28 and J usage is TRBJ2-7; D is unclear. Germline assignment: CDR1 MDHEN and CDR2 SYDVKM. This CDR3 spans 13 amino acids. Trimming took off 2 bases at V and 4 bases at J, with 9 bases between the two ends. The CDR3 bases are TGTGCCAGCAGTTTACAGAACCTTTACGAGCAGTACTTC. Protein product: CASSLQNLYEQYF.

V is TRBV5-1 and J is TRBJ2-3; D possibly corresponds to TRBD2 (7 bases). CDR1 is SGHRS, CDR2 YFSETQ, per germline. The length of the CDR3 is 16 residues. V dropped 3 bases and J dropped 0 bases, with 14 bases sitting between them. This CDR3 reads CASSSERGGSTDTQYF. In DNA form, the CDR3 reads TGCGCCAGCAGCTCCGAGAGGGGGGGAAGCACAGATACGCAGTATTTT.

Only one count was recorded for this clone. J is TRBJ1-4 and V is TRBV6-6, with no clear D. Germline V CDR1 and CDR2: MNHNY, SVGAGI (reference sequence). The CDR3 extends over 14 amino acids. Trimming took 8 bases from V and 0 from J, leaving 10 bases between them. In DNA form, the CDR3 reads TGTGCCAGCGGACGAGGTGCAACTAATGAAAAACTGTTTTTT. Protein: CASGRGATNEKLFF.

The chain uses TRBV6-1 and TRBJ2-7; 8 bases are shared with TRBD2. Germline CDR1 is MNHNS and CDR2 is SASEGT. The junction had 7 bases not matched to a gene; V was cut back by 0 bases and J by 6 bases. This CDR3 has 15 amino acids. The CDR3 protein is CASSEADGGAGEQYF. CDR3 nucleotides: TGTGCCAGCAGTGAAGCGGACGGGGGGGCAGGCGAGCAGTACTTC.

Here the CDR3 reads CASSPSTGAVGELFF. The CDR3 bases are TGTGCCAGCTCACCATCGACAGGGGCCGTCGGGGAGCTGTTTTTT. The chain is built from TRBV18 and TRBJ2-2; TRBD1 matches 8 bases. CDR1 and CDR2 (germline): KGHSH, LQKENI. V dropped 2 bases and J dropped 7; count of bases not matched to a gene: 6. This CDR3 spans 15 amino acids.

The gene calls are TRBV30 and TRBJ2-1; tentative D call: TRBD2 (6 bases). The CDR3 loop spans 14 amino acids. Per germline, CDR1 GTSNPN and CDR2 SVGIG (reference sequence). V was clipped by 2 bases and J by 0 bases, with 8 bases between them. CDR3 in amino acids: CAWSWRGSYNEQFF. The CDR3 DNA reads as TGTGCCTGGAGTTGGAGGGGCTCCTACAATGAGCAGTTCTTC.

The V call is TRBV11-1, the J call TRBJ1-6; no clear D. CDR1 and CDR2 (germline): SGHAT, FQDESV (reference sequence). This CDR3 has 14 amino acids. The V and J ends lost 5 bases and 8 bases respectively, with 13 bases between them. CDR3 residues: CASSPFEPDSPLHF. CDR3 DNA sequence: TGTGCCAGCAGCCCATTTGAACCCGATTCACCCCTCCACTTT.

The chain recombines TRBV11-2 with TRBJ2-5; the match to TRBD2 covers 8 bases. CDR1 SGHAT and CDR2 FQNNGV come from the germline V gene. V shed 5 bases, J shed 2 bases, and the junction held 7 bases outside the gene matches. This CDR3 region has 15 residues. CDR3 sequence: CASSPARGGQETQYF. Here the CDR3 DNA reads TGTGCCAGCAGCCCGGCGCGCGGGGGGCAAGAGACCCAGTACTTC.

The chain joins TRBV18 to TRBJ2-1; the match to TRBD1 covers 7 bases. Germline V gene sequence: CDR1 KGHSH, CDR2 LQKENI. The CDR3 sequence is 13 residues long. V trimming: 7 bases; J trimming: 5 bases; junction bases outside the gene matches: 5. This chain's CDR3 is CASFLGQDNEQFF. The CDR3 nucleotides read TGTGCCAGCTTCCTTGGACAGGACAATGAGCAGTTCTTC.

Written as DNA, the CDR3 is TGTGCCATCAGTGATGGGACACGAACCTACGAGCAGTACTTC. Protein product: CAISDGTRTYEQYF. This chain connects TRBV10-3 to TRBJ2-7; D possibly corresponds to TRBD1 (6 bases). The germline V gene encodes CDR1 ENHRY and CDR2 SYGVKD. V was clipped by 3 bases and J by 2 bases, with 11 bases between them. The CDR3 runs 14 residues.

The chain combines TRBV23-1 with TRBJ2-3, with a tentative D call TRBD2 (6 bases). TRBV23-1 is labeled an ORF, and its function is uncertain. This CDR3 is built from 19 residues. V was shortened by 6 bases and J by 1 base, with 26 bases between the two germline ends. CDR3 DNA sequence: TGCGCCAGCAGCTGGACTACAGGTAGGTATCCGAGGGGCACAGATACGCAGTATTTT. This sequence encodes CASSWTTGRYPRGTDTQYF.

This chain joins TRBV6-1 and TRBJ1-1; D is possibly TRBD1 (6 bases). V was trimmed by 6 bases and J by 3 bases, leaving 11 bases between them. Germline V gives CDR1 MNHNS, CDR2 SASEGT. The CDR3 loop spans 13 amino acids. CDR3 in DNA: TGTGCCAGCAGCCGGGACATCTACACTGAAGCTTTCTTT. Translating gives CASSRDIYTEAFF.

The chain carries TRBV19 and TRBJ2-3; D may be TRBD1 (5 bases). V lost 1 base, J lost 4 bases, and 9 bases lay in between. Germline V gives CDR1 LNHDA, CDR2 SQIVND (reference sequence). The CDR3 consists of 14 residues. The CDR3 sequence: CASSIGTSSDTQYF. The CDR3 DNA reads as TGTGCCAGTAGTATAGGGACATCGTCAGATACGCAGTATTTT.

The chain joins TRBV6-6 to TRBJ2-3; D gene ambiguous. The CDR3 length is 14 residues. With 8 bases removed from V and 1 base from J, the gap between germline ends came to 13 bases. CDR1 and CDR2 (germline): MNHNY, SVGAGI (reference sequence). This chain's CDR3 is CASGPTTRTDTQYF. The CDR3 DNA is TGTGCCAGCGGGCCAACCACTCGCACAGATACGCAGTATTTT.

Written as DNA, the CDR3 is TGTGCCATTAGGACTAGCGGGGCAGATACGCAGTATTTT. Protein: CAIRTSGADTQYF. V gene TRBV10-3 combines with J gene TRBJ2-3; 12 bases align to TRBD2. Trimming took 9 bases from V and 4 from J; bases not matched to a gene: 2. This CDR3 spans 13 amino acids. The germline CDR1 and CDR2 sequences are ENHRY and SYGVKD.

The V and J genes are TRBV11-2 and TRBJ1-6; 8 bases agree with TRBD1. Germline V lookup: CDR1 SGHAT, CDR2 FQNNGV. Trimming at V came to 2 bases and at J to 7 bases, leaving 4 bases not matched to a gene. The CDR3 covers 15 residues. This CDR3 is CASSLSGTGNSPLHF. The DNA of the CDR3 is TGTGCCAGCAGCTTATCCGGGACAGGAAATTCACCCCTCCACTTT.

This clone showed up just once. This chain connects TRBV11-2 to TRBJ1-4, with no clear D. Trimming pared 3 bases from V and 0 bases from J, leaving 8 bases between. This CDR3 is built from 15 residues. Germline V gives CDR1 SGHAT, CDR2 FQNNGV. CDR3 bases: TGTGCCAGCAGCTTTGGTCAGACAACTAATGAAAAACTGTTTTTT. This sequence encodes CASSFGQTTNEKLFF.

CDR3 loop: CASSSGFTGRLGTF. CDR3 DNA sequence: TGTGCCAGCAGCTCGGGTTTTACAGGGCGCCTCGGCACCTTC. The chain is built from TRBV5-5 and TRBJ1-2, with TRBD1 as a possible D gene (6 bases). The V end was cut by 3 bases, the J end by 13 bases, with 22 bases between. This CDR3 has 14 amino acids. CDR1 is SGHKS and CDR2 is YYEKEE in the germline V gene (reference sequence).

The sample holds one count of this clone. The chain uses TRBV18 and TRBJ2-7, with D possibly called TRBD1 or TRBD2 (6 bases each). There are 16 residues in the CDR3. V lost 0 bases to trimming and J lost 9 bases, with 21 bases between them. Germline-derived CDR1 and CDR2 are KGHSH and LQKENI. CDR3 bases: TGTGCCAGCTCACCACCGGGGGCAGGGTGGGACTCCGGGCAGTACTTC. Translating it yields CASSPPGAGWDSGQYF.

This clone was recorded only once. The chain uses TRBV6-6 and TRBJ1-1; 7 positions match TRBD1. The CDR3 is 16 amino acids. The V and J ends lost 0 bases and 1 base, in that order; junction bases with no gene match: 5. Germline values: CDR1 MNHNY, CDR2 SVGAGI (reference sequence). The CDR3 reads CASSYSRHRGNTEAFF. CDR3 bases: TGTGCCAGCAGTTACTCGAGACACAGGGGGAACACTGAAGCTTTCTTT.

The chain recombines TRBV18 with TRBJ1-1; TRBD1 is a possible D gene (6 bases). Between the trimmed V and J ends, which lost 3 bases and 11 bases, there was a span of 16 bases. Germline CDR1 reads KGHSH; CDR2 reads LQKENI. The CDR3 sequence is 13 residues long. Written as DNA, the CDR3 is TGTGCCAGCTCACCGGGTCCGGGGGCCGGGGCTTTCTTT. Amino acid sequence: CASSPGPGAGAFF.